This T cell receptor (beta chain) was recovered during a study of blood T cell repertoires in COVID-19. Source study methods: Reference gene primer amplification gave estimated nucleated cell counts. The method was immunoSEQ multiplex PCR; TCRdb's version includes in-frame clones alone and lacks a portion of them. That table gives V, J and clone size, and the DNA gave D and trimming. In the table there are about 72,000 clones, approximately 91% of which are singletons. The CDR3 totals 13 residues. In germline, CDR1 is SGHRS, CDR2 YFSETQ. V lost 4 bases, J lost 4 bases, and 3 bases stayed unmatched. The chain carries TRBV5-1 and TRBJ1-2, with 8 bases that match TRBD1. The sequencing input was peripheral blood. The origin of this receptor is a man in his forties or fifties with acute or convalescent COVID-19. The CDR3 region is CASSAGTGYGYTF. The CDR3 DNA reads as TGCGCCAGCAGCGCTGGGACAGGCTATGGCTACACCTTC.